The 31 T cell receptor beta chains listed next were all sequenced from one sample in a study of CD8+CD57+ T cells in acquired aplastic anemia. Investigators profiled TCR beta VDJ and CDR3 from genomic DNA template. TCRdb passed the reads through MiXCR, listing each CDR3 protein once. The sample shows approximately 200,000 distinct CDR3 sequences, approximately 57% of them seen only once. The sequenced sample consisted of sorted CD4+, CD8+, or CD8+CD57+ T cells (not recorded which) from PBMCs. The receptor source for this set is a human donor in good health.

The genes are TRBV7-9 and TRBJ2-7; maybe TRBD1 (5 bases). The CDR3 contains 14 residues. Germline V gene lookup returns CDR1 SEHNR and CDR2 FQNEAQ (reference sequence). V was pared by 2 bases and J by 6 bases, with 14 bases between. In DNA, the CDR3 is TGTGCCAGCAGCTTAATGGGGCAGGGCGGCGAGCAGTACTTC. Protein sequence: CASSLMGQGGEQYF.

This CDR3 is CSVVSPGVPKGLFF. The CDR3 nucleotides are TGCAGCGTTGTATCTCCTGGGGTCCCAAAGGGACTGTTTTTT. This chain connects TRBV29-1 to TRBJ1-4; the D is unclear. The germline V gene has CDR1 SQVTM and CDR2 ANQGSEA. The ends were cut back, 4 bases at V and 13 bases at J, with 22 bases in the middle. CDR3 length equals 14 residues.

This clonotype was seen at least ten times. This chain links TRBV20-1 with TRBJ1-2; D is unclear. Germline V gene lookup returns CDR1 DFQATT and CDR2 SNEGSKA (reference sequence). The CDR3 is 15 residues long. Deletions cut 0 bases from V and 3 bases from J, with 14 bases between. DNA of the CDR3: TGCAGTGCTAGAGATCCGGCAGAAGATCACTATGGCTACACCTTC. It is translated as CSARDPAEDHYGYTF.

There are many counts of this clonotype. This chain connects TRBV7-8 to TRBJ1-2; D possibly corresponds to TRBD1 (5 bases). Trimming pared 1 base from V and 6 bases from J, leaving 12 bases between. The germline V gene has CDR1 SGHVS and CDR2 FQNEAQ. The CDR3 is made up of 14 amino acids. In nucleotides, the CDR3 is TGTGCCAGCAGCTTAGGAGGGACTTTAAATGGCTACACCTTC. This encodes CASSLGGTLNGYTF. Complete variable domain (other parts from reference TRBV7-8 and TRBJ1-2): GAGVSQSPRYKVAKRGQDVALRCDPISGHVSLFWYQQALGQGPEFLTYFQNEAQLDKSGLPSDRFFAERPEGSVSTLKIQRTQQEDSAVYLCASSLGGTLNGYTFGSGTRLTVV.

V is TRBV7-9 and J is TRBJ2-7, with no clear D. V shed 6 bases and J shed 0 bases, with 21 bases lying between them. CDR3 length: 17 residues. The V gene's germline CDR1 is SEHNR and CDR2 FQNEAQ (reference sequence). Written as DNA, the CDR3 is TGTGCCAGCAGTTACTCCGCTCAGGCAGGAGACTCCTACGAGCAGTACTTC. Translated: CASSYSAQAGDSYEQYF. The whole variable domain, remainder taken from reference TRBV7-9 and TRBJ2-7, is DTGVSQNPRHKITKRGQNVTFRCDPISEHNRLYWYRQTLGQGPEFLTYFQNEAQLEKSRLLSDRFSAERPKGSFSTLEIQRTEQGDSAMYLCASSYSAQAGDSYEQYFGPGTRLTVT.

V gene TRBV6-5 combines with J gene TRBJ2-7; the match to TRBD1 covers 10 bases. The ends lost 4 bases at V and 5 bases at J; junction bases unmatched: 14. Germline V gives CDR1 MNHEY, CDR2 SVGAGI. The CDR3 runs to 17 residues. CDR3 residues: CASSLSAGTGERDEQYF. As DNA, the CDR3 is TGTGCCAGCAGTTTGTCCGCCGGGACAGGGGAGAGAGACGAGCAGTACTTC.

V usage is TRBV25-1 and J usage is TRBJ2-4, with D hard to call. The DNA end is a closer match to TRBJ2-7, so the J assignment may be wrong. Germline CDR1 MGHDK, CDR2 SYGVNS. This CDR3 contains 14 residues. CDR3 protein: CASSDVDWTYEQYF. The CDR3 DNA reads TGTGCCAGCAGTGATGTTGACTGGACCTACGAGCAGTACTTC.

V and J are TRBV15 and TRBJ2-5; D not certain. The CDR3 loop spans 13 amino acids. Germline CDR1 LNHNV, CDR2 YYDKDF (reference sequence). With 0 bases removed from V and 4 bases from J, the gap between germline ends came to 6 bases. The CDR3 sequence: CATSRDSGETQYF. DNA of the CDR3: TGTGCCACCAGCAGAGATTCAGGAGAGACCCAGTACTTC.

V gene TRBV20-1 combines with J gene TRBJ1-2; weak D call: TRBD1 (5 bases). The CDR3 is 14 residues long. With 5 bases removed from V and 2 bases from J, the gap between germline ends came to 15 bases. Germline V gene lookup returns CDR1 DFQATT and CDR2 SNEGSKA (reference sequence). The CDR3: CSAFPLGGNYGYTF. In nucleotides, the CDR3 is TGCAGTGCTTTCCCGTTGGGGGGGAACTATGGCTACACCTTC.

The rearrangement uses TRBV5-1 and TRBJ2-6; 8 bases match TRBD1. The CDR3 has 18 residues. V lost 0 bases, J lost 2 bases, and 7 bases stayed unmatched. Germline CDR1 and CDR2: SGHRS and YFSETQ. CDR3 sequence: CASSLAIQGGTGANVLTF. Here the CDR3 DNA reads TGCGCCAGCAGCTTGGCCATACAGGGGGGAACTGGGGCCAACGTCCTGACTTTC.

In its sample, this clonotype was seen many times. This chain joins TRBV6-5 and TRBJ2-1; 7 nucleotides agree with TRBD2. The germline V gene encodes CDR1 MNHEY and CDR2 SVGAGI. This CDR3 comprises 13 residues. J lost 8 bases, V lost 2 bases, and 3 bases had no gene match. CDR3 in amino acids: CASSYRAGDEQFF. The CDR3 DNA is TGTGCCAGCAGTTACAGGGCGGGGGATGAGCAGTTCTTC.

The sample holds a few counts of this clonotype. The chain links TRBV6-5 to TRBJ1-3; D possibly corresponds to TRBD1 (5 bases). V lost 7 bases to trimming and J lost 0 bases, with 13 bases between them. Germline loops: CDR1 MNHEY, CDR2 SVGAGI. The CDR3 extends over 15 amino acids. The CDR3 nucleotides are TGTGCCAGCACCCCCAGGGCATTCTCTGGAAACACCATATATTTT. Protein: CASTPRAFSGNTIYF.

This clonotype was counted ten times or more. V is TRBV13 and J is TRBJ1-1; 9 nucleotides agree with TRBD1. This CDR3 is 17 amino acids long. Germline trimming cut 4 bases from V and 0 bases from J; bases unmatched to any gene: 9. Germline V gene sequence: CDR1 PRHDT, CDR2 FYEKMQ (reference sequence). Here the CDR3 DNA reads TGTGCCAGCAGCTCGGGTGGGGGGACAGGGATGAACACTGAAGCTTTCTTT. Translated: CASSSGGGTGMNTEAFF.

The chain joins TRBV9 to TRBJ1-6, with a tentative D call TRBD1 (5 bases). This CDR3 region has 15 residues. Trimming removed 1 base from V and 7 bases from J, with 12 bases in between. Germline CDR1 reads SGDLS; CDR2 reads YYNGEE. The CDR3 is CASSVTGMGNSPLHF. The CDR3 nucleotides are TGTGCCAGCAGCGTAACAGGAATGGGGAATTCACCCCTCCACTTT.

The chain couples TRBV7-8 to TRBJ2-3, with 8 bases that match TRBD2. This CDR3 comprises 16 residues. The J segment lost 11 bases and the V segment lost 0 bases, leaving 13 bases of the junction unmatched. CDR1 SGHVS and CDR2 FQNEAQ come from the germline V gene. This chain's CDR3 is CASSLASGGHHNEQYF. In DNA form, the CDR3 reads TGTGCCAGCAGCTTAGCGTCGGGGGGGCACCACAATGAGCAGTATTTT.

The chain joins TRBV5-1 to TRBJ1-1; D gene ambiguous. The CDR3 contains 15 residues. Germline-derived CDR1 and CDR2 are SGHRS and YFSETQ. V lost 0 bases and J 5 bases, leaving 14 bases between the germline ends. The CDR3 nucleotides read TGCGCCAGCAGCTTGGACGGCTTAAGGGCGACTGAAGCTTTCTTT. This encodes CASSLDGLRATEAFF.

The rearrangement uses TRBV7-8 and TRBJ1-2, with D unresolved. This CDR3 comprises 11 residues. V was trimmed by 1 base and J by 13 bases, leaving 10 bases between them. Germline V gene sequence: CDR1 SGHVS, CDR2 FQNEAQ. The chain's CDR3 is CASSLGGLGTF. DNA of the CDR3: TGTGCCAGCAGCTTAGGTGGCTTGGGCACCTTC.

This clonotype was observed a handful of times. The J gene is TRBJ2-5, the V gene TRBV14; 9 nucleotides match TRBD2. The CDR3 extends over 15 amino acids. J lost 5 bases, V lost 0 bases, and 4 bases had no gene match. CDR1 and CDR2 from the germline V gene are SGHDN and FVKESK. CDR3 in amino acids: CASSQDGTSKETQYF. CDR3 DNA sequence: TGTGCCAGCAGCCAAGACGGGACTAGCAAGGAGACCCAGTACTTC.

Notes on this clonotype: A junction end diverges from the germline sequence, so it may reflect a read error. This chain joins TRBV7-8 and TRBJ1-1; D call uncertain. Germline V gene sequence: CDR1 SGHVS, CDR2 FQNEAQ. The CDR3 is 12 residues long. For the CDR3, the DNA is TGTGCCAGCAGCTTCCCCCGGCTCGCAGCTTACTTT. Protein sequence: CASSFPRLAAYF.

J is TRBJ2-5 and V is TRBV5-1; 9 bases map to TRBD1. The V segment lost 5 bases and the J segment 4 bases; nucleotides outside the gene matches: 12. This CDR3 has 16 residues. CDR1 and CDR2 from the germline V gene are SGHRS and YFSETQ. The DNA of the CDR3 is TGCGCCAGCAGTAGGACAGGGGCGATGCAAGGAGAGACCCAGTACTTC. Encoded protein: CASSRTGAMQGETQYF.

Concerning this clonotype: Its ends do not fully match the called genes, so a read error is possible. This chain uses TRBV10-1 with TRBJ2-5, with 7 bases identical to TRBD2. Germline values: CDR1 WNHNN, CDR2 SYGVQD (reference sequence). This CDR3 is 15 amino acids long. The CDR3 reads CASSLGGRRQETQYF. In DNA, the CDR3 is TGTGCCAGCAGTTTGGGCGGGAGACGGCAAGAGACCCAGTACTTC.

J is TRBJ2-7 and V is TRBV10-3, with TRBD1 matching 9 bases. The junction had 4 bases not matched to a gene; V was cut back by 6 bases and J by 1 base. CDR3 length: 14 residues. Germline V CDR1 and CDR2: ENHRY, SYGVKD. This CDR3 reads CAIRGGTGSYEQYF. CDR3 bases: TGTGCCATCAGGGGGGGGACAGGGTCCTACGAGCAGTACTTC.

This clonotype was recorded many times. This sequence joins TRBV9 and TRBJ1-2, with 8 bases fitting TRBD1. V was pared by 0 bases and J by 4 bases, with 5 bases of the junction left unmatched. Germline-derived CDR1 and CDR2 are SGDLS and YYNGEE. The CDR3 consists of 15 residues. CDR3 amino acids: CASSVVSGQGYGYTF. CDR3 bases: TGTGCCAGCAGCGTAGTTTCCGGACAGGGCTATGGCTACACCTTC. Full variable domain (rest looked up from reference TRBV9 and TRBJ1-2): DSGVTQTPKHLITATGQRVTLRCSPRSGDLSVYWYQQSLDQGLQFLIQYYNGEERAKGNILERFSAQQFPDLHSELNLSSLELGDSALYFCASSVVSGQGYGYTFGSGTRLTVV.

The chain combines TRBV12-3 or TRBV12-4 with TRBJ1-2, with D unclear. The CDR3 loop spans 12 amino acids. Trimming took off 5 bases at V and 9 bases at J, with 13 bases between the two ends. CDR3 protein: CASSPRTIRYTF. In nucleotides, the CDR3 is TGTGCCAGCAGTCCTCGGACGATACGCTACACCTTC.

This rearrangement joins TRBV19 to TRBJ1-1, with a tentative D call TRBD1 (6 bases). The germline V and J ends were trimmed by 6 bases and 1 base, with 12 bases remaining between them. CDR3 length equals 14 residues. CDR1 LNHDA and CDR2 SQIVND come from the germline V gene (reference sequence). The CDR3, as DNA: TGTGCCAGTAGACACCGGACAGCGAACACTGAAGCTTTCTTT. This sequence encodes CASRHRTANTEAFF.

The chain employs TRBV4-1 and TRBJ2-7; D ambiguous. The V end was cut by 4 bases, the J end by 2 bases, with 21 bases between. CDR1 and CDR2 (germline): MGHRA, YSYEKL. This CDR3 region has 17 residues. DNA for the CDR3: TGCGCCAGCAGCCGAGACGTTTTAGGGCAGGAGACCTACGAGCAGTACTTC. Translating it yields CASSRDVLGQETYEQYF.

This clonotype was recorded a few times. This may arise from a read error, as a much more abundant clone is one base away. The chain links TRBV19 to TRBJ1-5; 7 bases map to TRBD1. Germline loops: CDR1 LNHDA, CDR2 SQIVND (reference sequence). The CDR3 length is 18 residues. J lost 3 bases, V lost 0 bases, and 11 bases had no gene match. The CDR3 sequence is CASSIDLDRPLDNQPQHF. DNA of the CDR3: TGTGCCAGTAGTATAGACCTGGACAGGCCTTTAGACAATCAGCCCCAGCATTTT.

CDR3 bases: TGTGCCAGCAGCGTTGGGGCAGGGGACTATGGCTACACCTTC. It is translated as CASSVGAGDYGYTF. This sequence joins TRBV9 and TRBJ1-2; the D gene is possibly TRBD1 (6 bases). The length of the CDR3 is 14 residues. V was trimmed by 2 bases and J by 3 bases, leaving 11 bases between them. Germline V gives CDR1 SGDLS, CDR2 YYNGEE.

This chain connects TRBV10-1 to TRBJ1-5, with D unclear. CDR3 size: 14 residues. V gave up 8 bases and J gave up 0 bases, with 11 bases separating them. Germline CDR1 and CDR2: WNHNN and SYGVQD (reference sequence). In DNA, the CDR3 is TGCGCCAGCCCAGTATGTTATAGCAATCAGCCCCAGCATTTT. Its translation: CASPVCYSNQPQHF.

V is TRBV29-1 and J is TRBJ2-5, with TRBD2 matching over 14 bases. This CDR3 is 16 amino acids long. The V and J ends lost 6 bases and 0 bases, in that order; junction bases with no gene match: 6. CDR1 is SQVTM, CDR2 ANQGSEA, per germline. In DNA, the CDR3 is TGCAGCGTACGGGGGGGACTAGCGGGAGACCAAGAGACCCAGTACTTC. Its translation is CSVRGGLAGDQETQYF.

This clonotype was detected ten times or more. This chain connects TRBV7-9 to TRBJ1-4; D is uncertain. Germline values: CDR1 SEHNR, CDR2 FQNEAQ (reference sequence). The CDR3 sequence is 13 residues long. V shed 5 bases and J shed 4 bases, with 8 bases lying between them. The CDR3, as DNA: TGTGCCAGCAGCCCAGACGGTAATGAAAAACTGTTTTTT. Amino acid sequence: CASSPDGNEKLFF.